This paragraph reports one TCR beta chain. The data originate from a study of blood T cell repertoires in COVID-19. Using immunoSEQ multiplex PCR, the repertoire was profiled, and TCRdb retains in-frame clones only, with some absent. The table includes about 30,000 clones, around nine tenths detected once. V was shortened by 3 bases and J by 0 bases, with 12 bases between the two germline ends. The CDR3 spans 15 residues. Germline V gene data show CDR1 as LGHDT and CDR2 as YNNKEL (reference sequence). The chain carries TRBV3-1 (or the pseudogene TRBV3-2) and TRBJ2-7; D may be TRBD2 (6 bases). Sample: peripheral blood. This receptor was taken from a human donor in a cohort sampled during active COVID-19. The donor label of this sample is uncertain. The CDR3 is CASSHLGLSSYEQYF. CDR3 DNA: TGTGCCAGCAGCCATCTGGGACTGAGCTCCTACGAGCAGTACTTC.